The T cell receptor (beta chain) under discussion was sequenced for a study of OX40 agonist ivuxolimab in advanced cancers. On the study more broadly: Patients took ivuxolimab, an agonistic anti-OX40 (CD134) antibody. Therapy given before enrollment (anti-PD-1, anti-PD-L1 or anti-CTLA-4) was allowed, and around 44% had some. The diagnoses of dose-escalation patients were hepatocellular carcinoma, melanoma, renal cell or head and neck cancer. General study points: There was clonal expansion of CD4+ and CD8+ blood T cells by week 6 at 0.1 to 3.0 mg/kg.

The CDR3 loop spans 16 amino acids. CDR1 is MDHEN and CDR2 is SYDVKM in the germline V gene. V was trimmed by 2 bases and J by 0 bases, leaving 13 bases between them. Measured with immunoSEQ multiplex PCR; TCRdb has only the in-frame clones, and not every one. Among about 120,000 clones listed, around 89% were seen once. This clone turned up a few times. No antigen is known for it. This TCR derives from an adult with an advanced solid tumor such as melanoma, head and neck, liver or kidney cancer. The sample consisted of CD4+ or CD8+ T cells sorted from blood, taken in a trial of the OX40 agonist ivuxolimab. This chain uses TRBV28 with TRBJ1-2; D perhaps matches TRBD1 (5 bases). CDR3 DNA: TGTGCCAGCAGTTTAACCGGCAGGGTAGCTAACTATGGCTACACCTTC. Residues: CASSLTGRVANYGYTF.